The sequence of this T cell receptor (beta chain) was determined in a study of OX40 agonist ivuxolimab in advanced cancers. Background for the entire study: Ivuxolimab was an agonistic, fully human IgG2 monoclonal antibody directed against OX40 (CD134), a costimulatory receptor. Intravenous ivuxolimab was administered to patients every 2 weeks at six dose levels: 0.01, 0.1, 0.3, 1.5, 3 and 10 mg/kg. The paper covers the monotherapy dose-escalation part of the phase I ivuxolimab trial, which included N ≈ 54 patients. Patients were allowed to have had prior anti-PD-1, anti-PD-L1 or anti-CTLA-4 therapy, and more than 30% of the dose-escalation patients had previously received checkpoint inhibitors. Peripheral TCRbeta sequencing was intended to test whether TCR sequence diversity was altered and clonal T-cell expansion was caused by ivuxolimab. Among the approximately 54 dose-escalation patients, some 20 had hepatocellular carcinoma, some 15 melanoma, 9 renal cell carcinoma and 9 head and neck cancer. The dose-escalation cohort was around 84% male with a mean age of 60 years, ranging from roughly 23 to 90. Partial responses occurred in three dose-escalation patients, of whom one had hepatocellular carcinoma and two had cutaneous melanoma. Summary of the overall study and its limitations: Low levels of normalized T-cell clonal expansion were also seen in some nonresponding patients. At doses from 0.1 to 3.0 mg/kg, clonal expansion was seen in both CD4+ and CD8+ blood T cells between baseline and week 6. The antigen specificity of the clonally expanded peripheral T cells was not determined. On average, CD8+ T cells showed more expanded clones than CD4+ T cells after ivuxolimab. In the 0.1-3.0 mg/kg groups, partial responders were among the patients with the lowest normalized peripheral clonal expansion, particularly in CD8+ T cells.

Genomic DNA was isolated from the sorted cells so that the TCRbeta CDR3 region could be sequenced. The immunoSEQ Assay was used for sequencing of TCRbeta CDR3 regions. Held by TCRdb, this immuneACCESS table contains in-frame sequences only and omits some clones. Under half of the omission traces to an unresolved V gene where checked; the cause of the rest is unknown. This sample comprises tens of thousands of clones, roughly 90% of them detected only once. Jointly, the top ten make up roughly 6% of the sample. The trial excluded patients who had a history of autoimmune disease or were on systemic immunosuppression. In every dose cohort, peripheral blood was drawn for TCR sequencing at baseline, cycle 4 day 1, and cycle 7 day 1. The samples were drawn from a first-in-human, open-label, multicenter phase I dose-escalation trial of ivuxolimab. The trial enrolled adults with locally advanced or metastatic head and neck squamous cell, hepatocellular, melanoma or renal cell carcinoma. Before TCR sequencing, CD4+ and CD8+ T cells were separately sorted from peripheral blood.

Per the germline V gene, SGDLS is the CDR1 and YYNGEE is the CDR2. Deletion took 0 bases off V and 6 bases off J, with a span of 15 bases between the germline ends. From the cysteine through the phenylalanine, the CDR3 covers 15 amino acids. Only the CDR3 region is kept as DNA, spanning 45 bases read in frame from base 1. For this clone: The specificity of this receptor is unknown. Base-call qualities are not available, and no considerably larger clone is one nucleotide away.

The sequence was collected from an adult with an advanced solid tumor such as melanoma, head and neck, liver or kidney cancer. Recombination connected TRBV9 to TRBJ1-1; the D gene is possibly TRBD1, with 6 bases matching. The sequencing here drew on CD4+ or CD8+ T cells sorted from blood, taken in a trial of the OX40 agonist ivuxolimab. The DNA sequence is as follows: TGTGCCAGCAGCGTAGCTAGGGGGGGAGAGGCTGAAGCTTTCTTT. Translated, this gives CASSVARGGEAEAFF.